The present T cell receptor (beta chain) was sequenced within a study of metastatic and nonmetastatic thyroid tumors. Study as a whole: Across peripheral blood and tumor or nodule tissue samples taken from malignant and benign thyroid patients, the repertoires were compared with one another. General study points: Malignant tumors reportedly showed significantly higher TCR beta diversity than benign nodules in both blood and tumor.

Trimming removed 5 bases from V and 4 bases from J, with 16 bases in between. CDR1 and CDR2 from the germline V gene are MNHEY and SVGAGI. CDR3 length equals 15 residues. None of the patients had undergone any treatment ahead of thyroid surgery. Per the original methods: It was from CDR3 differences across clinicopathological groups that a distant-metastasis classifier for papillary thyroid cancer was built. TCRdb re-called the PCR reads via MiXCR. TCRdb, not the authors, supplied the V and J calls. In the table there are 15,000 to 20,000 clones, around a third of which are singletons. This clone showed up just a few times. What it binds is not known.

This clonotype originated in a female donor with papillary thyroid cancer or a benign thyroid nodule (not recorded which). Some clones in this sample may be carry-over from other donors' samples. The chain is built from TRBV6-5 and TRBJ2-3, with a tentative D call TRBD2 (5 bases). The sample comprised adjacent normal tissue. The CDR3 loop reads CASSHRAGGADTQYF. CDR3 in DNA: TGTGCCAGCAGTCACCGGGCGGGTGGGGCAGATACGCAGTATTTT.